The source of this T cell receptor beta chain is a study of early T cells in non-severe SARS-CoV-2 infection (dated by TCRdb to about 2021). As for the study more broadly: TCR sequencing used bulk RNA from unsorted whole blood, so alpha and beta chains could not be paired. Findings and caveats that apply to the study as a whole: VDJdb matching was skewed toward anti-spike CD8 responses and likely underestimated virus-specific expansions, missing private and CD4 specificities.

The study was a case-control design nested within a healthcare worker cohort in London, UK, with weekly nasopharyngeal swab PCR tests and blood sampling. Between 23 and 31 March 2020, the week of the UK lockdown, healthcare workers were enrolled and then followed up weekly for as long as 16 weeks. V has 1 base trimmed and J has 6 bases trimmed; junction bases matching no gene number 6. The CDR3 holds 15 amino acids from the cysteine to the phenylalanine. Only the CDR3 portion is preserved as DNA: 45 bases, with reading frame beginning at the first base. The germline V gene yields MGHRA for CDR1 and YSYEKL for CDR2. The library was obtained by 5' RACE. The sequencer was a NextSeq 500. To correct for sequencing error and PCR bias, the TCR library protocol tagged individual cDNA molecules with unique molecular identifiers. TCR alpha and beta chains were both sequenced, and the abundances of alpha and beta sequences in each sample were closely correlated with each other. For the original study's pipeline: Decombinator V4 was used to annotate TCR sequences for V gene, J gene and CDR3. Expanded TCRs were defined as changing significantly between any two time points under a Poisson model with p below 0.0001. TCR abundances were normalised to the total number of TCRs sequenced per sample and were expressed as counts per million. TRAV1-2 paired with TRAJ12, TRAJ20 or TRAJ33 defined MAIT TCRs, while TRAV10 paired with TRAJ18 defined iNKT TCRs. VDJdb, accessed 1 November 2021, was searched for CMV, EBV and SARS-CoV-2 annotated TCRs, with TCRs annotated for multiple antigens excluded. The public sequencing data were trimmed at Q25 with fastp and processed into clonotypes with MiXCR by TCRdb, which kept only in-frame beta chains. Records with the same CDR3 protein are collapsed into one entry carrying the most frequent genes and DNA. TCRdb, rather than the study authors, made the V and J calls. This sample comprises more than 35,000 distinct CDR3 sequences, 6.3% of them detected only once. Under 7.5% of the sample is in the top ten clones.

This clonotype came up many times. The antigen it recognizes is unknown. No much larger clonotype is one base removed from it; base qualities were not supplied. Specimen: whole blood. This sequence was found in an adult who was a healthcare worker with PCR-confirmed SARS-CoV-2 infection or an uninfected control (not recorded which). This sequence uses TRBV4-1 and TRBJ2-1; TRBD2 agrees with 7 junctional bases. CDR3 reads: CASSQGPSGFNEQFF. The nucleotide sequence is TGCGCCAGCAGCCAAGGGCCTAGCGGATTCAATGAGCAGTTCTTC.